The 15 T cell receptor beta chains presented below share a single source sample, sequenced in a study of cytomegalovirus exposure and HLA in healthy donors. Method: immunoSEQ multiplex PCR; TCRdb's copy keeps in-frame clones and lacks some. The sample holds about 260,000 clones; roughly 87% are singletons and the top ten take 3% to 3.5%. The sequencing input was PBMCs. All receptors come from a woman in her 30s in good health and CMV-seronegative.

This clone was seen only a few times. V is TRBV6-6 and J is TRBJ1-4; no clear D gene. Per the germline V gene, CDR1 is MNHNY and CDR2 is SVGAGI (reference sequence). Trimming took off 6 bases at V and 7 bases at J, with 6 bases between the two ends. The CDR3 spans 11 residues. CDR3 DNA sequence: TGTGCCAGCAGGGGAGGTGAAAAACTGTTTTTT. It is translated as CASRGGEKLFF.

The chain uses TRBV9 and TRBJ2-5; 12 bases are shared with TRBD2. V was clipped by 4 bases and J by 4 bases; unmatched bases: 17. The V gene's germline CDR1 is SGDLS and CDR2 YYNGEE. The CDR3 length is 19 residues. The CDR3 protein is CASSPSIPLAGGGRETQYF. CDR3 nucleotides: TGTGCCAGCAGCCCCTCCATCCCGCTAGCGGGAGGGGGTAGAGAGACCCAGTACTTC. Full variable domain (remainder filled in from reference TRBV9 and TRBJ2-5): DSGVTQTPKHLITATGQRVTLRCSPRSGDLSVYWYQQSLDQGLQFLIQYYNGEERAKGNILERFSAQQFPDLHSELNLSSLELGDSALYFCASSPSIPLAGGGRETQYFGPGTRLLVL.

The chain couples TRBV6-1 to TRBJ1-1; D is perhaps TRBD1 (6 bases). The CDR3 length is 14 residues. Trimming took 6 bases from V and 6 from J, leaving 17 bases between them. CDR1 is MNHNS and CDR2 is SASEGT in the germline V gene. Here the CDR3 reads CASRGGKGGPEAFF. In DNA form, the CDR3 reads TGTGCCAGCAGAGGGGGAAAAGGGGGACCTGAAGCTTTCTTT.

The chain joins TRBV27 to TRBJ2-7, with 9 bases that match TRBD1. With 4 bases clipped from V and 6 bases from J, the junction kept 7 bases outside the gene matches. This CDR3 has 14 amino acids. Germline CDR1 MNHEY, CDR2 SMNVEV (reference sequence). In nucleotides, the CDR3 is TGTGCCAGCAGTTCGTGGACAGGGGCTAGCGAGCAGTACTTC. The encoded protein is CASSSWTGASEQYF.

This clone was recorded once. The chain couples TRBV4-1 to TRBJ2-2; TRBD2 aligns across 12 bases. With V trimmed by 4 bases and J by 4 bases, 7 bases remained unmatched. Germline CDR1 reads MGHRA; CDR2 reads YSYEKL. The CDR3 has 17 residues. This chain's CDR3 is CASSRQTSGSLTGELFF. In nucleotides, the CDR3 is TGCGCCAGCAGCCGGCAGACTAGCGGGAGTCTCACCGGGGAGCTGTTTTTT.

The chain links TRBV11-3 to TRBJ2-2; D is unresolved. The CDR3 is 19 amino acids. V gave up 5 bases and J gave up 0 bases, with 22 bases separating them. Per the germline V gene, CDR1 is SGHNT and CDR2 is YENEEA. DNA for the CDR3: TGTGCCAGCAGCCATTCTGGTTGGGGTGTTGCGGCGAACACCGGGGAGCTGTTTTTT. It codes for CASSHSGWGVAANTGELFF.

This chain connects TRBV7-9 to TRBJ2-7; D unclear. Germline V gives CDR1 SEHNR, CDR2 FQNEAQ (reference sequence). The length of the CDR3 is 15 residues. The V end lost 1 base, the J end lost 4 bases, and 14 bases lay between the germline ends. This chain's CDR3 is CASSLGVGQRYEQYF. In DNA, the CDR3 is TGTGCCAGCAGCTTAGGGGTTGGCCAGCGATACGAGCAGTACTTC.

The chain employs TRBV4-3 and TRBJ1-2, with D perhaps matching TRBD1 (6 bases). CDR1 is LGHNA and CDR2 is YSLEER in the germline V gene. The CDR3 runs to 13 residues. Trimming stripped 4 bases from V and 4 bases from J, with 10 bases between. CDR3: CASSPDRSYGYTF. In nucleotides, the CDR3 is TGCGCCAGCAGCCCCGACAGGTCCTATGGCTACACCTTC.

CDR3 nucleotide sequence: TGCAGCGCCCAGGGGATCCAGACCCAGTACTTC. It is translated as CSAQGIQTQYF. This chain connects TRBV29-1 to TRBJ2-5; TRBD1 is a possible D gene (6 bases). There are 11 residues in the CDR3. Looked up from germline, CDR1 is SQVTM and CDR2 is ANQGSEA. With 7 bases removed from V and 6 bases from J, the gap between germline ends came to 12 bases.

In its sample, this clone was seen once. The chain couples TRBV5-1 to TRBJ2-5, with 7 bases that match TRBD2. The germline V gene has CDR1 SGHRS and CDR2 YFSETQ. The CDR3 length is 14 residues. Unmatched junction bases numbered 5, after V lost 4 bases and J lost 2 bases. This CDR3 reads CASSVGTTQETQYF. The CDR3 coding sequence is TGCGCCAGCAGCGTCGGGACTACTCAAGAGACCCAGTACTTC.

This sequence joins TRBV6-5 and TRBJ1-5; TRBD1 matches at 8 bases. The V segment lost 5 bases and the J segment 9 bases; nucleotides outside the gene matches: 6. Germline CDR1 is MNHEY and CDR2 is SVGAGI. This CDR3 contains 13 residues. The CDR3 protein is CASSGTGSRPQHF. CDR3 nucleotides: TGTGCCAGCAGTGGGACAGGTTCGAGGCCCCAGCATTTT.

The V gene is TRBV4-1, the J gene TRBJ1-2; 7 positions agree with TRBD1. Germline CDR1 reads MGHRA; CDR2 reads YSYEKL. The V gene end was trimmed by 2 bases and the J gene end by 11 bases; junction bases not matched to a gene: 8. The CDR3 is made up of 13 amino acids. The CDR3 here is CASSQNRGKAYTF. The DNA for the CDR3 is TGCGCCAGCAGCCAAAACAGGGGAAAGGCGTACACCTTC.

CDR3 residues: CASSSPPGTGADTQYF. In DNA form, the CDR3 reads TGTGCCAGCAGCTCCCCCCCCGGGACAGGGGCGGATACGCAGTATTTT. The chain recombines TRBV5-4 with TRBJ2-3; 10 positions agree with TRBD1. Germline lookup yields CDR1 SGHNT and CDR2 YYREEE (reference sequence). The CDR3 extends over 16 amino acids. Losses at the gene ends were 3 bases for V and 6 bases for J; bases not matched to a gene: 10.

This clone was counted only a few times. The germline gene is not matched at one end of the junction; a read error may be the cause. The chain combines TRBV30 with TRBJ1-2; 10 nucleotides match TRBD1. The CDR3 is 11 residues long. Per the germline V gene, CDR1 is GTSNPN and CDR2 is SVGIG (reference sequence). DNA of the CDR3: TGTGCCTGGAGTGACGGGGACAGGGGATACTTC. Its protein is CAWSDGDRGYF.

CDR3 coding DNA: TGCGCCAGCAGCTTGGACAGGGTCAACAATGAGCAGTTCTTC. Protein product: CASSLDRVNNEQFF. The V and J genes are TRBV5-1 and TRBJ2-1; D may be TRBD1 (6 bases). The CDR3 contains 14 residues. Germline values: CDR1 SGHRS, CDR2 YFSETQ. With 0 bases removed from V and 5 bases from J, the gap between germline ends came to 9 bases.